The 2 T cell receptor beta chains below were found in one sample sequenced in a study of vaccination effects on CD4 cells after COVID-19. The repertoire was sequenced with immunoSEQ multiplex PCR; TCRdb's copy has only in-frame clones and lacks some. The table lists around 69,000 clones, 70% to 75% of them singletons, with roughly 1.4% in the top ten. No antigen has been identified for these receptors. After expansion with viral peptide pools in the ViraFEST assay, antigen-specific CD4+ T cells were sequenced. When around 9 days of culture had elapsed, CD4+ T cells were isolated. Participants completed two doses of the BNT162b2 or mRNA-1273 vaccine. The sample in question was CD4+ T cells from PBMCs cultured with HCoV-229E spike peptides, obtained after COVID-19 vaccination. Source of these receptors: a human donor who received a COVID-19 vaccine.

V and J are TRBV6-6 and TRBJ1-1; D is perhaps TRBD1 (5 bases). CDR1 is MNHNY and CDR2 is SVGAGI in the germline V gene (reference sequence). V was trimmed by 0 bases and J by 5 bases, leaving 10 bases between them. This CDR3 contains 14 residues. The CDR3 here is CASSYSGEETEAFF. CDR3 nucleotide sequence: TGTGCCAGCAGTTACTCGGGGGAAGAAACTGAAGCTTTCTTT.

This clone was observed once. The chain is built from TRBV9 and TRBJ1-2; D is uncertain. CDR1 is SGDLS and CDR2 is YYNGEE in the germline V gene. This CDR3 has 17 amino acids. V was trimmed by 4 bases and J by 2 bases, leaving 21 bases between them. CDR3 loop: CASSPRLTMTVNYGYTF. The CDR3 nucleotides read TGTGCCAGCAGCCCTAGACTGACTATGACGGTAAACTATGGCTACACCTTC.